This T cell receptor beta chain was sequenced for a study of STAT5B mutations in CD4+ large granular lymphocyte leukemia. Produced via immunoSEQ multiplex PCR; TCRdb's table is partial and in-frame only. The sample shows 30,000 to 40,000 clones, about 91% of them seen only once. V was clipped by 5 bases and J by 6 bases; unmatched bases: 3. The CDR3 length is 12 residues. Germline V gene sequence: CDR1 GTSNPN, CDR2 SVGIG (reference sequence). The sample consisted of CD4+ T cells from blood buffy coats. The TCR comes from a human donor in good health. This sequence joins TRBV30 and TRBJ2-1, with 8 bases aligning to TRBD2. CDR3 nucleotide sequence: TGTGCCTGGTGGACTAGCAGCAATGAGCAGTTCTTC. Residues: CAWWTSSNEQFF. The full variable domain, with the rest looked up from reference TRBV30 and TRBJ2-1, is SQTIHQWPATLVQPVGSPLSLECTVEGTSNPNLYWYRQAAGRGLQLLFYSVGIGQISSEVPQNLSASRPQDRQFILSSKKLLLSDSGFYLCAWWTSSNEQFFGPGTRLTVL.